The 11 T cell receptor beta chains in this list originate from one sample, sequenced in a study of identical twins. TCRdb recomputed calls from the 5' RACE reads with MiXCR, one row per CDR3 protein. This sample yields hundreds of thousands of distinct CDR3 sequences, of which about 12% are seen a single time; approximately 7.9% belongs to the top ten. These same records also appear under a second study, on yellow fever vaccine responses in identical twins.

Sequencing was done on a sample of CD8+ T cells sorted from blood. Receptors were obtained from a woman between 18 and 30 years old in good health.

V usage is TRBV5-1 and J usage is TRBJ2-2; 9 bases fit TRBD1. CDR3 size: 16 residues. Per the germline V gene, CDR1 is SGHRS and CDR2 is YFSETQ. The V segment lost 4 bases and the J segment 2 bases; nucleotides outside the gene matches: 6. This CDR3 reads CASSEGDRANTGELFF. DNA of the CDR3: TGCGCCAGCAGCGAAGGGGACAGGGCCAACACCGGGGAGCTGTTTTTT. The variable domain in full, completed from reference TRBV5-1 and TRBJ2-2, reads KAGVTQTPRYLIKTRGQQVTLSCSPISGHRSVSWYQQTPGQGLQFLFEYFSETQRNKGNFPGRFSGRQFSNSRSEMNVSTLELGDSALYLCASSEGDRANTGELFFGEGSRLTVL.

This clonotype was counted at least ten times. The rearrangement links TRBV5-1 to TRBJ2-1, with a possible D match to TRBD1 (6 bases). V was pared by 6 bases and J by 9 bases, with 10 bases between. Germline CDR1 reads SGHRS; CDR2 reads YFSETQ. This CDR3 is built from 11 residues. CDR3 sequence (DNA): TGCGCCAGCACATTCAGGGGTGAGCAGTTCTTC. Translated, it gives CASTFRGEQFF.

This clonotype has just a few counts. This chain uses TRBV19 with TRBJ2-3; D may be TRBD1 or TRBD2 (5 bases each). The V gene's germline CDR1 is LNHDA and CDR2 SQIVND (reference sequence). V gave up 11 bases and J gave up 8 bases, with 14 bases separating them. The CDR3 length is 11 residues. This chain's CDR3 is CASWAGTTQYF. The CDR3 DNA follows: TGTGCCTCCTGGGCTGGGACTACGCAGTATTTT.

The rearrangement links TRBV25-1 to TRBJ2-7; D is uncertain. Looked up from germline, CDR1 is MGHDK and CDR2 is SYGVNS. Trimming shortened V by 4 bases and J by 2 bases, and 15 bases separated the two germline ends. The CDR3 consists of 15 residues. The CDR3 is CASSGSLRRTYEQYV. The CDR3 DNA is TGTGCCAGCAGTGGCAGCCTCCGAAGAACCTACGAGCAGTACGTC.

The chain combines TRBV10-3 with TRBJ2-1, with 11 bases aligning to TRBD1. Germline CDR1 reads ENHRY; CDR2 reads SYGVKD. The V segment lost 2 bases and the J segment 13 bases; nucleotides outside the gene matches: 4. This CDR3 region has 13 residues. CDR3: CAISEGTGGEQFF. DNA of the CDR3: TGTGCCATCAGTGAGGGGACAGGGGGTGAACAGTTCTTC.

For this clonotype: Given a much more abundant clone one base away, this may be a read error. The rearrangement uses TRBV7-2 and TRBJ2-1, with D possibly matching TRBD2 (5 bases). CDR3 length: 13 residues. The V gene's germline CDR1 is SGHTA and CDR2 FQGNSA. CDR3 nucleotides: TGTGCCAGCACCTTAGAGGGAGACGATGAGCAGTTCTTC. This gives the protein CASTLEGDDEQFF.

The chain has TRBV19 and TRBJ2-2, with 7 nucleotides matching TRBD1. Trimming took 6 bases from V and 1 from J; bases not matched to a gene: 5. Germline V gene sequence: CDR1 LNHDA, CDR2 SQIVND (reference sequence). The CDR3 is made up of 15 amino acids. Here the CDR3 DNA reads TGTGCCAGTAGACAAAGGACAGGGAACACCGGGGAGCTGTTTTTT. This encodes CASRQRTGNTGELFF.

Ten or more counts support this clonotype. V is TRBV12-3 or TRBV12-4 and J is TRBJ2-7; 7 bases map to TRBD1. The CDR3 consists of 12 residues. J lost 7 bases, V lost 6 bases, and 6 bases had no gene match. This CDR3 reads CASSKDRAEQYF. The CDR3 DNA reads TGTGCCAGCAGCAAAGACAGGGCTGAGCAGTACTTC.

V gene TRBV5-6 combines with J gene TRBJ1-1; TRBD1 might be the D (5 bases). The CDR3 is 13 residues long. Looked up from germline, CDR1 is SGHDT and CDR2 is YYEEEE. The germline V and J ends were trimmed by 4 bases and 6 bases, with 13 bases remaining between them. The CDR3 here is CASSRTQLSEAFF. CDR3 in DNA: TGTGCCAGCAGCAGGACACAGCTTTCTGAAGCTTTCTTT. Drawing the rest from reference TRBV5-6 and TRBJ1-1, the complete variable domain is DAGVTQSPTHLIKTRGQQVTLRCSPKSGHDTVSWYQQALGQGPQFIFQYYEEEERQRGNFPDRFSGHQFPNYSSELNVNALLLGDSALYLCASSRTQLSEAFFGQGTRLTVV.

This clonotype came up a few times. The genes are TRBV21-1 and TRBJ2-7; TRBD1 reflects the table's D call only, with no check against the DNA. TRBV21-1 is deemed a pseudogene. This CDR3 has 17 amino acids. The CDR3 bases are TGTGCCAGCAGCAAAGAACCCAGGGGGTTGTACAGGTACGAGCAGTACTTC. Encoded protein: CASSKEPRGLYRYEQYF.

This clonotype was detected ten times or more. The chain carries TRBV20-1 and TRBJ2-7, with D possibly being TRBD1 (6 bases). CDR1 and CDR2 from the germline V gene are DFQATT and SNEGSKA (reference sequence). The CDR3 is made up of 13 amino acids. V lost 2 bases and J lost 4, with 12 bases in between. The CDR3 coding sequence is TGCAGTGCTAGACCCCCGGGACATTACGAGCAGTACGTC. Encoded protein: CSARPPGHYEQYV.